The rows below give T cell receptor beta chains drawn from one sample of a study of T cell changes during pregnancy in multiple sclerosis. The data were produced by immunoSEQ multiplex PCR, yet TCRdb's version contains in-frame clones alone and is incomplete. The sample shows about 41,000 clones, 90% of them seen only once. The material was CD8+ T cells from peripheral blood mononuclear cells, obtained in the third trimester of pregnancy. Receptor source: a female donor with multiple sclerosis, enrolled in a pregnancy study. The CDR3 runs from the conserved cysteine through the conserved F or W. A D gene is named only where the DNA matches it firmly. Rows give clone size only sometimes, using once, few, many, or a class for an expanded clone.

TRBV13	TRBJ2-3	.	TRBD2	CASSLERDYTHTDTQYF	TGTGCCAGCAGCTTAGAGAGGGACTACACACACACAGATACGCAGTATTTT
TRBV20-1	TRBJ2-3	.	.	CSASFDTQYF	TGCAGTGCTAGCTTCGATACGCAGTATTTT
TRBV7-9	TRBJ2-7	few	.	CASSLVAYEQYF	TGTGCCAGCAGCTTAGTCGCCTACGAGCAGTACTTC
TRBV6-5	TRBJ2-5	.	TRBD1	CASSWDRGESQETQYF	TGTGCCAGCAGTTGGGACAGGGGTGAAAGCCAAGAGACCCAGTACTTC
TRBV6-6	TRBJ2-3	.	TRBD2	CASSCSGGVDTQYF	TGTGCCAGCAGTTGTAGCGGGGGGGTAGATACGCAGTATTTT
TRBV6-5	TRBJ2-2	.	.	CASSYSGEAGELFF	TGTGCCAGCAGTTACTCCGGGGAGGCCGGGGAGCTGTTTTTT
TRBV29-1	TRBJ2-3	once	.	CSVLEPNTDTQYF	TGCAGCGTGCTCGAGCCTAACACAGATACGCAGTATTTT
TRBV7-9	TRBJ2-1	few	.	CASSSEASSYNEQFF	TGTGCCAGCAGCTCAGAGGCCAGCTCCTACAATGAGCAGTTCTTC
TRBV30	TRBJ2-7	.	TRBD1	CAWSQGTAPYEQYF	TGTGCCTGGAGTCAGGGGACAGCTCCCTACGAGCAGTACTTC
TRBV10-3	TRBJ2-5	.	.	CATRQDQETQYF	TGTGCCACACGACAGGACCAAGAGACCCAGTACTTC
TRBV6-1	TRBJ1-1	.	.	CASSDRDTIMNTEAFF	TGTGCCAGCAGTGACCGGGATACCATCATGAACACTGAAGCTTTCTTT
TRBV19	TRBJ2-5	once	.	CASSASLQETQYF	TGTGCCAGTAGTGCTAGCCTCCAAGAGACCCAGTACTTC
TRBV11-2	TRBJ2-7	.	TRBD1	CASSLVQGVSNYEQYF	TGTGCCAGCAGCTTAGTACAGGGGGTCTCTAACTACGAGCAGTACTTC
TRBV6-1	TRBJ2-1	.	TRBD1	CASSSRDREYNEQFF	TGTGCCAGCAGTAGTAGGGACAGGGAATACAATGAGCAGTTCTTC
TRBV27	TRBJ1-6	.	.	CASSLEGLAISPLHF	TGTGCCAGCAGTTTAGAAGGACTTGCGATTTCACCCCTCCACTTT
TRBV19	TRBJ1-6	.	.	CASSMAEYNSPLHF	TGTGCCAGTAGTATGGCCGAATATAATTCACCCCTCCACTTT
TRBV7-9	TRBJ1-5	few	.	CASSPSGVGNQPQHF	TGTGCCAGCAGCCCGTCAGGGGTGGGGAATCAGCCCCAGCATTTT
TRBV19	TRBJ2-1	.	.	CASSIGTYNEQFF	TGTGCCAGTAGTATAGGAACTTACAATGAGCAGTTCTTC
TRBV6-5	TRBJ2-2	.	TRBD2	CASRLWEGGTGELFF	TGTGCCAGCAGGCTGTGGGAGGGCGGGACCGGGGAGCTGTTTTTT
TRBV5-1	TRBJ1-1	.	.	CASSLGVAGENTEAFF	TGCGCCAGCAGCTTGGGTGTGGCGGGGGAGAACACTGAAGCTTTCTTT
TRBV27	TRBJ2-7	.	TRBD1	CASSGDRAYEQYF	TGTGCCAGCAGTGGGGACAGGGCCTACGAGCAGTACTTC
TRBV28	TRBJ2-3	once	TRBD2	CASSTSGIDLTSTDTQYF	TGTGCCAGCAGCACTAGCGGAATAGACCTTACTAGCACAGATACGCAGTATTTT
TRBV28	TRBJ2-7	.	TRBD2	CASSPLAGAAYEQYF	TGTGCCAGCAGTCCGTTAGCGGGGGCAGCCTACGAGCAGTACTTC
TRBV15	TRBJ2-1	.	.	CATSRNIVGLTNEQFF	TGTGCCACCAGCAGAAATATAGTTGGTCTCACCAATGAGCAGTTCTTC
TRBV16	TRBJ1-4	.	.	CASSPAGRNEKLFF	TGTGCCAGCAGCCCGGCAGGGCGCAATGAAAAACTGTTTTTT
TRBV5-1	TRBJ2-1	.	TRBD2	CASSLAGTSGSGGEQFF	TGCGCCAGCAGCTTGGCGGGGACTAGCGGGTCAGGGGGTGAGCAGTTCTTC
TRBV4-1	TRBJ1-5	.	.	CASSLRTALNQPQHF	TGCGCCAGCAGCCTTCGGACAGCCCTGAATCAGCCCCAGCATTTT